This record concerns one T cell receptor (beta chain) sequence. Its antigen is unidentified. The data belong to a study of T cell responses to AZD1222 COVID-19 vaccine. For the study at large: Investigators merged groups given second doses at roughly 4 or roughly 12 weeks. Study outcomes and limitations: Spike as a whole was targeted by vaccine-associated CD4 TCRs, dominant at 160-218 and 743-854. Nearly half of spike-specific TCRs reportedly target variant regions that are unmutated in the B.1.351 and B.1.1.7 variants.

The CDR3 is 14 amino acids. The germline V gene has CDR1 MNHNS and CDR2 SASEGT. Trimming took 6 bases from V and 4 from J, leaving 13 bases between them. Assay: immunoSEQ multiplex PCR; the TCRdb copy retains only in-frame clones and omits some. The profile covers around 86,000 clones, with nearly 90% appearing a single time and approximately 9.1% taken by the ten largest. This sequence was found in an adult in good health. The rearrangement uses TRBV6-1 and TRBJ1-5; TRBD1 is a possible D gene (6 bases). Sample: peripheral blood, taken on day 0 of AZD1222 vaccination. CDR3: CASRSGTLNQPQHF. DNA of the CDR3: TGTGCCAGCAGGTCCGGGACACTGAATCAGCCCCAGCATTTT.